A single sample is the source of the 25 T cell receptor beta chains below, sequenced in a study of blood T cell repertoires in COVID-19. The assay was immunoSEQ multiplex PCR, and TCRdb's table has in-frame clones only and misses some. This sample has under 150,000 clones, with roughly 80% found just once. The specimen was peripheral blood. These receptor sequences come from a human donor in a cohort sampled during active COVID-19.

The chain recombines TRBV7-2 with TRBJ2-7; 8 bases align to TRBD2. The CDR3 sequence is 15 residues long. J lost 6 bases, V lost 5 bases, and 12 bases had no gene match. Germline values: CDR1 SGHTA, CDR2 FQGNSA. CDR3 loop: CASSPRASGWGEQYF. DNA of the CDR3: TGTGCCAGCAGCCCGCGAGCTAGCGGGTGGGGCGAGCAGTACTTC.

CDR3 nucleotides: TGTGCCAGCAGTCTCGGGTCCCCCGCTATTTACGAGCAGTACTTC. Protein: CASSLGSPAIYEQYF. The chain combines TRBV6-5 with TRBJ2-7; D gene unclear. CDR1 and CDR2 from the germline V gene are MNHEY and SVGAGI. CDR3 length: 15 amino acids. V gave up 5 bases and J gave up 4 bases, with 18 bases separating them.

The chain combines TRBV5-4 with TRBJ1-1, with TRBD1 identical over 7 bases. CDR3 length: 14 amino acids. CDR1 SGHNT and CDR2 YYREEE come from the germline V gene (reference sequence). The V and J ends lost 5 bases and 6 bases, in that order; junction bases with no gene match: 10. The CDR3 loop reads CASRNPTGSPEAFF. In DNA, the CDR3 is TGTGCCAGCAGAAACCCGACAGGGTCACCTGAAGCTTTCTTT.

This sequence joins TRBV4-3 and TRBJ2-7; 10 bases map to TRBD2. V was clipped by 0 bases and J by 5 bases; unmatched bases: 7. Per germline, CDR1 LGHNA and CDR2 YSLEER. The CDR3 consists of 16 residues. The CDR3 protein is CASSQDRVAGGDEQYF. CDR3 bases: TGCGCCAGCAGCCAAGATAGGGTAGCGGGGGGAGACGAGCAGTACTTC.

The CDR3 reads CASSRTGNTGELFF. The CDR3 nucleotides are TGTGCCAGCAGCCGGACAGGGAACACCGGGGAGCTGTTTTTT. The rearrangement uses TRBV3-1 (or the pseudogene TRBV3-2) and TRBJ2-2; 7 positions agree with TRBD1. The CDR3 loop spans 14 amino acids. Germline lookup yields CDR1 LGHDT and CDR2 YNNKEL (reference sequence). V shed 4 bases and J 1 base; nucleotides not matched to a gene: 0.

The CDR3 spells CASRSLGRIEAFF. The CDR3 DNA reads TGTGCCAGCAGGTCGCTGGGCAGAATTGAAGCTTTCTTT. The chain combines TRBV12-3 or TRBV12-4 with TRBJ1-1; D is unresolved. The CDR3 is made up of 13 amino acids. Trimming removed 6 bases from V and 7 bases from J, with 15 bases in between.

The gene calls are TRBV19 and TRBJ1-2; 7 bases fit TRBD1. The ends lost 3 bases at V and 1 base at J; junction bases unmatched: 8. The germline V gene has CDR1 LNHDA and CDR2 SQIVND (reference sequence). There are 16 residues in the CDR3. This chain's CDR3 is CASSILMAGGNYGYTF. CDR3 coding DNA: TGTGCCAGTAGTATCCTTATGGCAGGGGGTAACTATGGCTACACCTTC. Complete variable domain (other parts from reference TRBV19 and TRBJ1-2): DGGITQSPKYLFRKEGQNVTLSCEQNLNHDAMYWYRQDPGQGLRLIYYSQIVNDFQKGDIAEGYSVSREKKESFPLTVTSAQKNPTAFYLCASSILMAGGNYGYTFGSGTRLTVV.

The rearrangement uses TRBV10-3 and TRBJ1-6, with D uncertain. CDR1 ENHRY and CDR2 SYGVKD come from the germline V gene. With 2 bases removed from V and 0 bases from J, the gap between germline ends came to 8 bases. The CDR3 is made up of 16 amino acids. CDR3 in DNA: TGTGCCATCAGTGAGGGCGGGAGCTCCTATAATTCACCCCTCCACTTT. This codes for CAISEGGSSYNSPLHF.

This chain links TRBV14 with TRBJ2-1; tentative D call: TRBD2 (5 bases). With 3 bases removed from V and 1 base from J, the gap between germline ends came to 7 bases. Germline CDR1 and CDR2: SGHDN and FVKESK. The CDR3 runs 14 residues. The CDR3: CASSQRASYNEQFF. CDR3 bases: TGTGCCAGCAGCCAGCGGGCTTCCTACAATGAGCAGTTCTTC. The complete variable domain, with remaining parts taken from reference TRBV14 and TRBJ2-1, reads EAGVTQFPSHSVIEKGQTVTLRCDPISGHDNLYWYRRVMGKEIKFLLHFVKESKQDESGMPNNRFLAERTGGTYSTLKVQPAELEDSGVYFCASSQRASYNEQFFGPGTRLTVL.

V gene TRBV11-3 combines with J gene TRBJ1-4; D is possibly TRBD1 (6 bases). Germline-derived CDR1 and CDR2 are SGHNT and YENEEA. The CDR3 has 12 residues. V lost 10 bases to trimming and J lost 5 bases, with 11 bases between them. The CDR3 DNA reads TGTGCCACCGCGGGGGCGAATGAAAAACTGTTTTTT. Its protein product is CATAGANEKLFF.

This chain joins TRBV9 and TRBJ1-1; no clear D gene. The CDR3 spans 14 residues. Trimming left V 2 bases short and J 1 base short, with 9 bases between. Germline CDR1 SGDLS, CDR2 YYNGEE. The CDR3 here is CASSVSGSNTEAFF. The DNA for the CDR3 is TGTGCCAGCAGCGTCTCCGGGTCGAACACTGAAGCTTTCTTT.

The rearrangement uses TRBV30 and TRBJ2-5; 9 bases agree with TRBD2. CDR1 and CDR2 from the germline V gene are GTSNPN and SVGIG (reference sequence). There are 13 residues in the CDR3. V was clipped by 4 bases and J by 4 bases; unmatched bases: 4. The CDR3 DNA follows: TGTGCCTGGAAAATAGCGGGGGTAGAGACCCAGTACTTC. Its translation: CAWKIAGVETQYF. The full variable domain, in which reference TRBV30 and TRBJ2-5 provide the parts outside the CDR3, is SQTIHQWPATLVQPVGSPLSLECTVEGTSNPNLYWYRQAAGRGLQLLFYSVGIGQISSEVPQNLSASRPQDRQFILSSKKLLLSDSGFYLCAWKIAGVETQYFGPGTRLLVL.

The chain employs TRBV3-1 (or the pseudogene TRBV3-2) and TRBJ1-2, with D possibly matching TRBD1 (5 bases). V was shortened by 0 bases and J by 6 bases, with 17 bases between the two germline ends. The germline CDR1 and CDR2 sequences are LGHDT and YNNKEL (reference sequence). The CDR3 runs 16 residues. The DNA for the CDR3 is TGTGCCAGCAGCCAAGATCTTTCATGGGGGGGTCATGGCTACACCTTC. The encoded protein is CASSQDLSWGGHGYTF.

A few counts support this clone. J is TRBJ1-1 and V is TRBV5-1; D not resolved. This CDR3 is 15 amino acids long. The V gene's germline CDR1 is SGHRS and CDR2 YFSETQ. Trimming pared 0 bases from V and 2 bases from J, leaving 11 bases between. CDR3 nucleotides: TGCGCCAGCAGCTTGGAAGCGAGGGCAAACACTGAAGCTTTCTTT. Its translation is CASSLEARANTEAFF.

The chain has TRBV7-2 and TRBJ1-1, with a possible D match to TRBD1 (6 bases). Germline assignment: CDR1 SGHTA and CDR2 FQGNSA. The CDR3 is 14 residues long. V dropped 5 bases and J dropped 7 bases, with 17 bases sitting between them. The CDR3 bases are TGTGCCAGCAGCCCACAGGGTGCCCCTTTTGAAGCTTTCTTT. Its protein product is CASSPQGAPFEAFF. Combining the CDR3 with reference TRBV7-2 and TRBJ1-1 gives the whole variable domain GAGVSQSPSNKVTEKGKDVELRCDPISGHTALYWYRQSLGQGLEFLIYFQGNSAPDKSGLPSDRFSAERTGGSVSTLTIQRTQQEDSAVYLCASSPQGAPFEAFFGQGTRLTVV.

V usage is TRBV5-1 and J usage is TRBJ2-1, with 11 bases that match TRBD2. CDR1 and CDR2 from the germline V gene are SGHRS and YFSETQ. CDR3 length equals 18 residues. V gave up 1 base and J gave up 0 bases; unmatched junction bases: 6. The DNA for the CDR3 is TGCGCCAGCAGCTTGTCTAGCGGGGGGCTTAGCTCCTACAATGAGCAGTTCTTC. This gives the protein CASSLSSGGLSSYNEQFF.

The chain has TRBV19 and TRBJ1-3; unclear D gene. Trimming cost V 2 bases and J 0 bases, with 5 bases left between them. The CDR3 loop spans 14 amino acids. Germline values: CDR1 LNHDA, CDR2 SQIVND (reference sequence). The CDR3, as DNA: TGTGCCAGTAGTATAAAGCGCTCTGGAAACACCATATATTTT. Translated, it gives CASSIKRSGNTIYF.

J is TRBJ1-1 and V is TRBV18; D ambiguous. Trimming removed 5 bases at V and 0 bases at J, with 7 bases between. The CDR3 sequence is 13 residues long. CDR1 is KGHSH and CDR2 is LQKENI in the germline V gene. The CDR3 DNA follows: TGTGCCAGCTCAACTGAGATGAACACTGAAGCTTTCTTT. It encodes CASSTEMNTEAFF.

The genes are TRBV6-5 and TRBJ1-5, with no clear D. The CDR3 sequence is 14 residues long. Per germline, CDR1 MNHEY and CDR2 SVGAGI. V was cut by 6 bases and J by 2 bases, with 11 bases left in between. CDR3 residues: CASSIDNGNQPQHF. Written as DNA, the CDR3 is TGTGCCAGCAGCATAGATAACGGCAATCAGCCCCAGCATTTT.

V gene TRBV6-5 combines with J gene TRBJ1-1; 10 nucleotides match TRBD1. The germline gives CDR1 MNHEY, CDR2 SVGAGI. The CDR3 covers 16 residues. The junction had 4 bases not matched to a gene; V was cut back by 0 bases and J by 3 bases. CDR3 sequence (DNA): TGTGCCAGCAGTTACTCTCCGGGACAGGGGTACACTGAAGCTTTCTTT. As protein: CASSYSPGQGYTEAFF.

As to this clone: This CDR3 is also generated by other DNA sequences in the sample. This CDR3 reads CASSPPSRTDTQYF. In DNA form, the CDR3 reads TGTGCCAGCTCACCACCGAGTCGCACAGATACGCAGTATTTT. This sequence joins TRBV18 and TRBJ2-3; no firm D call. CDR1 KGHSH and CDR2 LQKENI come from the germline V gene. Deletions cut 0 bases from V and 1 base from J, with 5 bases between. This CDR3 is 14 amino acids long.

J is TRBJ2-1 and V is TRBV5-1, with D possibly being TRBD2 (6 bases). Germline V gene sequence: CDR1 SGHRS, CDR2 YFSETQ. V lost 0 bases to trimming and J lost 8 bases, with 12 bases between them. The CDR3 has 14 residues. The CDR3 nucleotides are TGCGCCAGCAGCTTGGAGGCGGGATGGGATGAGCAGTTCTTC. The encoded protein is CASSLEAGWDEQFF.

The chain employs TRBV10-3 and TRBJ1-1; D may be TRBD1 (6 bases). This CDR3 is built from 12 residues. V was trimmed by 10 bases and J by 3 bases, leaving 12 bases between them. Germline V lookup: CDR1 ENHRY, CDR2 SYGVKD. The CDR3 reads CATWTEYTEAFF. The CDR3 nucleotides read TGTGCCACCTGGACAGAGTACACTGAAGCTTTCTTT.

On this clone: One junction end disagrees with the germline gene, perhaps due to a read error. As DNA, the CDR3 is TGTGCCAGCAGATTGGCGGGGATGGAGACCCAGTACTTC. Its translation: CASRLAGMETQYF. The gene calls are TRBV5-8 and TRBJ2-5; the D gene is possibly TRBD2 (6 bases). The CDR3 totals 13 residues. Looked up from germline, CDR1 is SGHTS and CDR2 is YDEGEE.

The chain is built from TRBV7-9 and TRBJ1-3; no reliable D call. V was cut by 1 base and J by 5 bases, with 9 bases left in between. The CDR3 sequence is 14 residues long. The germline CDR1 and CDR2 sequences are SEHNR and FQNEAQ (reference sequence). The CDR3 DNA follows: TGTGCCAGCAGCTTAGGAGACACACGAAACACCATATATTTT. Protein: CASSLGDTRNTIYF.